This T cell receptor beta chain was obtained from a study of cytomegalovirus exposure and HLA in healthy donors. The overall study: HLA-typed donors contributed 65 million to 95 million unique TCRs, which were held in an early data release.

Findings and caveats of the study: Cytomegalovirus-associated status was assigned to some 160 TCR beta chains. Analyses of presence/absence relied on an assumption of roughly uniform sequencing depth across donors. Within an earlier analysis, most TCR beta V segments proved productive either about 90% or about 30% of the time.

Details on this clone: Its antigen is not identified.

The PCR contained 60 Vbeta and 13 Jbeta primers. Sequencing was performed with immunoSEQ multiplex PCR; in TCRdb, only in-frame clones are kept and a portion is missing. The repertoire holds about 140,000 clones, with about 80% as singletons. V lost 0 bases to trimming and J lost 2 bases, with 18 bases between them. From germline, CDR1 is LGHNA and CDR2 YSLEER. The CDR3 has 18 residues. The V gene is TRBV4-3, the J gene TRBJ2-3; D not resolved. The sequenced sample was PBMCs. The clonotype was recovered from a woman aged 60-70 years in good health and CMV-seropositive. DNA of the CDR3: TGCGCCAGCAGCCAAGACCCCCCGCAGGCCGAATCCACAGATACGCAGTATTTT. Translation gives CASSQDPPQAESTDTQYF.